The source of this T cell receptor beta chain is a study of response to subunit inactivated influenza vaccine. TCRdb re-derived calls from the RT-PCR reads in MiXCR, one entry per CDR3 protein. Seen here are some 600,000 distinct CDR3 sequences, about 14% observed once, and the top ten hold approximately 7.6%. V was pared by 5 bases and J by 9 bases, with 14 bases of the junction left unmatched. This CDR3 has 16 residues. The V gene's germline CDR1 is SGHAT and CDR2 FQNNGV. Study-level findings and limits: T cells newly recruited by each seasonal influenza vaccination are few, the authors suggested.

A remark on this clonotype: Its cognate antigen is unknown.

The sequence was obtained from a man aged 50-59 years who received an inactivated influenza vaccine. The sample in question was PBMCs from blood, obtained 14 to 15 days before vaccination. J is TRBJ2-1 and V is TRBV11-2; 9 nucleotides align to TRBD1. The CDR3 nucleotides are TGTGCCAGCAGCACGTCGACAGGGGGGTGGGCGACTGAGCAGTTCTTC. Amino acids: CASSTSTGGWATEQFF.